Each of the 10 T cell receptor beta chains below was sequenced from the same sample in a study of blood T cell repertoires in COVID-19. Clones were read by immunoSEQ multiplex PCR, and TCRdb kept only the in-frame ones, dropping some. The sample shows approximately 25,000 clones, roughly 79% of them seen only once. The sample was peripheral blood. The receptors shown here come from an elderly man with active or convalescent COVID-19.

This chain joins TRBV7-9 and TRBJ1-2; D remains ambiguous. Germline V gives CDR1 SEHNR, CDR2 FQNEAQ (reference sequence). This CDR3 is 13 amino acids long. Trimming stripped 5 bases from V and 6 bases from J, with 13 bases between. The CDR3 loop is CASSPSLTHGYTF. DNA for the CDR3: TGTGCCAGCAGCCCGTCCTTGACTCATGGCTACACCTTC.

In its sample, this clone was seen a few times. The V and J genes are TRBV3-1 (or the pseudogene TRBV3-2) and TRBJ1-6; maybe TRBD1 (5 bases). The CDR3 runs to 15 residues. Per the germline V gene, CDR1 is LGHDT and CDR2 is YNNKEL (reference sequence). The V and J ends lost 1 base and 7 bases respectively, with 11 bases between them. CDR3 protein: CASSQARGRNSPLHF. In DNA, the CDR3 is TGTGCCAGCAGCCAAGCGCGGGGGAGAAATTCACCCCTCCACTTT.

V gene TRBV7-8 combines with J gene TRBJ2-5; 8 positions match TRBD2. Trimming at V came to 0 bases and at J to 9 bases, leaving 6 bases not matched to a gene. The CDR3 has 14 residues. Per the germline V gene, CDR1 is SGHVS and CDR2 is FQNEAQ. The CDR3 DNA sequence: TGTGCCAGCAGCTTAGCGGTAGCGGGGTCGGCCCAGTACTTC. Protein sequence: CASSLAVAGSAQYF.

This rearrangement joins TRBV19 to TRBJ1-4; D possibly corresponds to TRBD1 (6 bases). CDR3 size: 14 residues. V was cut by 4 bases and J by 2 bases, with 8 bases left in between. CDR1 is LNHDA, CDR2 SQIVND, per germline (reference sequence). The CDR3 sequence is CASSKQGTNEKLFF. DNA of the CDR3: TGTGCCAGTAGTAAGCAGGGGACTAATGAAAAACTGTTTTTT.

This clone has only a few counts. The chain recombines TRBV27 with TRBJ2-7; a possible D gene is TRBD1 (6 bases). V was trimmed by 5 bases and J by 4 bases, leaving 15 bases between them. This CDR3 is built from 14 residues. Germline loops: CDR1 MNHEY, CDR2 SMNVEV (reference sequence). This chain's CDR3 is CASSPIMGAYEQYF. As DNA, the CDR3 is TGTGCCAGCAGTCCGATTATGGGGGCTTACGAGCAGTACTTC.

The V and J genes are TRBV24-1 and TRBJ2-6; 10 nucleotides line up with TRBD2. CDR3 length: 18 amino acids. Germline-derived CDR1 and CDR2 are KGHDR and SFDVKD. Unmatched junction bases numbered 5, after V lost 3 bases and J lost 1 base. The CDR3 protein is CATSDTLAGASGANVLTF. For the CDR3, the DNA is TGTGCCACCAGTGATACCCTAGCGGGAGCATCTGGGGCCAACGTCCTGACTTTC.

V usage is TRBV5-1 and J usage is TRBJ1-4; TRBD1 agrees at 9 bases. V shed 1 base, J shed 5 bases, and the junction held 6 bases outside the gene matches. Germline V gene sequence: CDR1 SGHRS, CDR2 YFSETQ. The CDR3 totals 16 residues. CDR3 sequence: CASSLRTGDANEKLFF. The CDR3 DNA is TGCGCCAGCAGCTTGAGGACAGGGGACGCGAATGAAAAACTGTTTTTT.

V is TRBV6-5 and J is TRBJ1-5; no firm D call. The CDR3 runs 13 residues. Per the germline V gene, CDR1 is MNHEY and CDR2 is SVGAGI. The V end lost 5 bases, the J end lost 4 bases, and 9 bases lay between the germline ends. CDR3 nucleotides: TGTGCCAGCAGTCCACTCTGGAATCAGCCCCAGCATTTT. Residues: CASSPLWNQPQHF.

The chain recombines TRBV9 with TRBJ1-2; 9 bases align to TRBD1. The CDR3 is 14 amino acids. CDR1 is SGDLS and CDR2 is YYNGEE in the germline V gene. The V segment lost 3 bases and the J segment 6 bases; nucleotides outside the gene matches: 6. The CDR3 DNA reads as TGTGCCAGCAGCGACCCGGGACAGGGTAATGGCTACACCTTC. Translated, it gives CASSDPGQGNGYTF. Combining the CDR3 with reference TRBV9 and TRBJ1-2 gives the whole variable domain DSGVTQTPKHLITATGQRVTLRCSPRSGDLSVYWYQQSLDQGLQFLIQYYNGEERAKGNILERFSAQQFPDLHSELNLSSLELGDSALYFCASSDPGQGNGYTFGSGTRLTVV.

V usage is TRBV4-2 and J usage is TRBJ2-7; D is perhaps TRBD1 (6 bases). CDR1 is LGHNA and CDR2 is YNFKEQ in the germline V gene. This CDR3 has 14 residues. With 2 bases removed from V and 4 bases from J, the gap between germline ends came to 12 bases. The CDR3 nucleotides read TGTGCCAGCAGCCAAATACAGGGTAGTTACGAGCAGTACTTC. It encodes CASSQIQGSYEQYF.